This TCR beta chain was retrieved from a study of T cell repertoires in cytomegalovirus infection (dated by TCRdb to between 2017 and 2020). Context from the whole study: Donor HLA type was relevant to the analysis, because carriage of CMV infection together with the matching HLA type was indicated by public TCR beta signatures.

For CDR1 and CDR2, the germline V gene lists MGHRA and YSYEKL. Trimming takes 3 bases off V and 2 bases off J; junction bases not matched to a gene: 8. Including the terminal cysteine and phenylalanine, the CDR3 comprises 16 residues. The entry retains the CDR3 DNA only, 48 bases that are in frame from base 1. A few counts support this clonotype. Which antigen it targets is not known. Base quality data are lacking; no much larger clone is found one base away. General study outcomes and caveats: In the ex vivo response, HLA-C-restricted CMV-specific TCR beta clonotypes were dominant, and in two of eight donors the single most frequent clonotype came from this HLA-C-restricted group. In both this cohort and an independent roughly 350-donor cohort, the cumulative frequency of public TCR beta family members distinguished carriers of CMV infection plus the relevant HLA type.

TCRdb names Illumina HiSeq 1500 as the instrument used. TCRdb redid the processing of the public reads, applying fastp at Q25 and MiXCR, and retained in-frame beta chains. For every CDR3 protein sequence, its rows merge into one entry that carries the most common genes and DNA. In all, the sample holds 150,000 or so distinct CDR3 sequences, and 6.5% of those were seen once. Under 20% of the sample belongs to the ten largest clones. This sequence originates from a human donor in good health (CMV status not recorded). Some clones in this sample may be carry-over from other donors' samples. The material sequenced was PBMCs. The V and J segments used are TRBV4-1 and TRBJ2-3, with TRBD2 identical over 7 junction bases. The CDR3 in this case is CASSQPRTRSTDTQYF. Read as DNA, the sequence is TGCGCCAGCAGCCAGCCTCGGACTAGGTCCACAGATACGCAGTATTTT.